The clone carrying this T cell receptor beta chain was recorded once. The table came from immunoSEQ multiplex PCR; TCRdb's copy has only in-frame clones and leaves some out. The sample has about 150,000 clones, 86% seen once. Trimming cost V 6 bases and J 1 base, with 15 bases left between them. Germline V CDR1 and CDR2: MDHEN, SYDVKM. The CDR3 has 15 residues. The sample comes from a study of blood T cell repertoires in COVID-19. The TCR comes from a middle-aged man who had recovered from COVID-19. Sequenced sample: PBMCs or T cells enriched from blood (not recorded which). The chain uses TRBV28 and TRBJ1-1; D might be TRBD1 (5 bases). The DNA for the CDR3 is TGTGCCAGCAGCACCCCCGGGGGTTCGAACACTGAAGCTTTCTTT. This encodes CASSTPGGSNTEAFF.